The present entry profiles one T cell receptor beta chain with its context. Only in-frame clones appear in the TCRdb table, and some are missing; sequencing was by immunoSEQ multiplex PCR. The sample includes 200,000 to 250,000 clones, around nine tenths seen only once; the top ten take about an eighth. The data belong to a study of blood T cell repertoires in COVID-19. The CDR3 spans 13 residues. V shed 4 bases, J shed 5 bases, and the junction held 5 bases outside the gene matches. Per the germline V gene, CDR1 is SQVTM and CDR2 is ANQGSEA. What was sequenced was peripheral blood. The clonotype comes from a young woman who had recovered from COVID-19. The rearrangement joins TRBV29-1 to TRBJ2-7, with 10 bases aligning to TRBD1. The CDR3 spells CSVAGTGEHEQYF. As DNA, the CDR3 is TGCAGCGTTGCTGGGACAGGGGAACACGAGCAGTACTTC.